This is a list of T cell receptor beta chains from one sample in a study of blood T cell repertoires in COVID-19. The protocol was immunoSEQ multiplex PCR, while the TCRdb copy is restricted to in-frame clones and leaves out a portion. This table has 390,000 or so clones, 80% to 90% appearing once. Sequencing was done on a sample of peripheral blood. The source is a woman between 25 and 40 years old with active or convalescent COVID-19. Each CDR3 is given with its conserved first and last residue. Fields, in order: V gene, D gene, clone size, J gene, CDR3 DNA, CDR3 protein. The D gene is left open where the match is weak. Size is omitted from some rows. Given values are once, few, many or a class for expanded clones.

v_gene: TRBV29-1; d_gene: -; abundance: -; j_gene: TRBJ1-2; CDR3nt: TGCAGCGGAGACATGCTCTATGGCTACACCTTC; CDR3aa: CSGDMLYGYTF
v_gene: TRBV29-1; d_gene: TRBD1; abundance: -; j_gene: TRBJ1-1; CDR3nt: TGCAGCGTGGCCGGGACAGGGGGCCATGGGGGTGAAGCTTTCTTT; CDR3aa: CSVAGTGGHGGEAFF
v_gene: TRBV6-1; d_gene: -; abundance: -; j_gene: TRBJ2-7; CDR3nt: TGTGCCAGCAGTGAATTACTCCCTGGCTGGGGCAGGCCCGCCGAGCAGTACTTC; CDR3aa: CASSELLPGWGRPAEQYF
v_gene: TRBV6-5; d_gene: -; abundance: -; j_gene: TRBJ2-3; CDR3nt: TGTGCCAGCCATGATTGGCGGGCTGTCACAGATACGCAGTATTTT; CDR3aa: CASHDWRAVTDTQYF
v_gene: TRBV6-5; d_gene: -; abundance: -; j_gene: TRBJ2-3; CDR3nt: TGTGCCAGCACCCGGCGGGGTAGCACAGATACGCAGTATTTT; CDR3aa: CASTRRGSTDTQYF
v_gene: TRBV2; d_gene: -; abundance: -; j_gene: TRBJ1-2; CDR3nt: TGTGCCAGCAGTCCCGGGACCAGGGGCGGCTACACCTTC; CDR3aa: CASSPGTRGGYTF
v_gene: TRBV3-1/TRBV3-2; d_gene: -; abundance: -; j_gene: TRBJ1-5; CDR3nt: TGTGCCAGCAGCCAAGATGTGGCAGATTATAGCAATCAGCCCCAGCATTTT; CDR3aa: CASSQDVADYSNQPQHF
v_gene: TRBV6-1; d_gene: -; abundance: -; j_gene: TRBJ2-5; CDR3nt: TGTGCCAGCAGTGAGGGACTGGACCAAGAGACCCAGTACTTC; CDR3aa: CASSEGLDQETQYF
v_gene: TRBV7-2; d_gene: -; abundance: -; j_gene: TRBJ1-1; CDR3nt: TGTGCCAGCAGCTTATTCCAGAACACTGAAGCTTTCTTT; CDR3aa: CASSLFQNTEAFF
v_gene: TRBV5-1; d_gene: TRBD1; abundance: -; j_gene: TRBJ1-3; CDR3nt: TGCGCCAGCAGCTTGGAAGGGGGCCCTGGAAACACCATATATTTT; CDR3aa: CASSLEGGPGNTIYF
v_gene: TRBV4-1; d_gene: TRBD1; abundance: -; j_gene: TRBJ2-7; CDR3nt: TGCGCCAGCAGCCAAGATTTTGGCCAGGGGGCCTCCTACGAGCAGTACTTC; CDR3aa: CASSQDFGQGASYEQYF
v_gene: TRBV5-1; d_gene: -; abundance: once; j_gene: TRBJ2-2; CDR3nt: TGCGCCAGCAGCTTGGTGTCCGCCGGGGAGCTGTTTTTT; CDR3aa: CASSLVSAGELFF
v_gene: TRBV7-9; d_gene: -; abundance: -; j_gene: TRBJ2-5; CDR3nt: TGTGCCAGCAGCTTAGATCCCCCCCTAGACCAAGAGACCCAGTACTTC; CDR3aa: CASSLDPPLDQETQYF
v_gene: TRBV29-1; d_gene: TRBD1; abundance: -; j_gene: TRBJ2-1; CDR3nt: TGCAGCGCCGACAGGGAGTCGGGGAATGAGCAGTTCTTC; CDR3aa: CSADRESGNEQFF
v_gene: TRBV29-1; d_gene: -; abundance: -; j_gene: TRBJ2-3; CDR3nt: TGCAGCGTTGGTCAGGGCGGAGATACGCAGTATTTT; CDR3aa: CSVGQGGDTQYF
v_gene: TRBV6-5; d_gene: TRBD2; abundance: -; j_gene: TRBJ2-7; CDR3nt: TGTGCCAGCAGCCGCGGACTAGCGGACTACTACGAGCAGTACTTC; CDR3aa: CASSRGLADYYEQYF
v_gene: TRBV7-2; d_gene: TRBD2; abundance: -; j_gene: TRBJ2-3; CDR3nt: TGTGCCAGCAGCTTACGGGGGGGCCCAGATACGCAGTATTTT; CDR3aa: CASSLRGGPDTQYF
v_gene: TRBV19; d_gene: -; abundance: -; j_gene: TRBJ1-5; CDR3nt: TGTGCCAGTAGTATAGGGACAGCCCATAATCAGCCCCAGCATTTT; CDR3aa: CASSIGTAHNQPQHF
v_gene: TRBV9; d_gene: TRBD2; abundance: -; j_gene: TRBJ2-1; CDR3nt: TGTGCCAGCAGCGTAGATTGGCGGGGGATCTACAATGAGCAGTTCTTC; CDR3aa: CASSVDWRGIYNEQFF
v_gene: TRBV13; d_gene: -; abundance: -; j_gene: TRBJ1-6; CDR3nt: TGTGCCAGCAGCATCTCATCGGGAACGGGGAATTCACCCCTCCACTTT; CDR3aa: CASSISSGTGNSPLHF
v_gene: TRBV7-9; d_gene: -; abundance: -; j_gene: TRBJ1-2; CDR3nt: TGTGCCAGCAGCAGAGGGAACTATGGCTACACCTTC; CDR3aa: CASSRGNYGYTF
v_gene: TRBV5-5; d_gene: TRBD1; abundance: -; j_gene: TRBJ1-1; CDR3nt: TGTGCCAGCAGCTTCTGGGACAGCCTGAACACTGAAGCTTTCTTT; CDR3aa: CASSFWDSLNTEAFF
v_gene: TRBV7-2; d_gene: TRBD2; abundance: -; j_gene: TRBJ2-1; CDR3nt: TGTGCCAGCAGCCTCGCCCTAGCGGGGGGGAGTGAGCAGTTCTTC; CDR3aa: CASSLALAGGSEQFF
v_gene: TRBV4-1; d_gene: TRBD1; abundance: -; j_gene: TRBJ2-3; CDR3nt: TGCGCCAGCAGCCAAGAACGATGGGAAGGGACAGGGTCGGTCCGAACGCAGTATTTT; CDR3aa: CASSQERWEGTGSVRTQYF
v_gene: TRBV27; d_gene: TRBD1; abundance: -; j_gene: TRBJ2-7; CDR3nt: TGTGCCAGCAGTGACAGGGGCTCCTACGAGCAGTACTTC; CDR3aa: CASSDRGSYEQYF
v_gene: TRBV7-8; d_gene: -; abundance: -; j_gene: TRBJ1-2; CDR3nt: TGTGCCAGCACGGGAGGGTGGAGTGGTGGCTACACCTTC; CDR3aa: CASTGGWSGGYTF
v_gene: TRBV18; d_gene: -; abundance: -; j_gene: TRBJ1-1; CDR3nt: TGTGCCAGCTCACCAAATCTGCTGGAGGCCGCTGAAGCTTTCTTT; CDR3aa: CASSPNLLEAAEAFF
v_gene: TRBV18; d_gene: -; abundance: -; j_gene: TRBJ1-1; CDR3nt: TGTGCCAGCTCACCAGGGTCAGGGAACACTGAAGCTTTCTTT; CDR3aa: CASSPGSGNTEAFF
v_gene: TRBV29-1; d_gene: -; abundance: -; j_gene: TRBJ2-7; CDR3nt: TGCAGCGTTGGTCTGAGCAGGGTGGGCGAGCAGTACTTC; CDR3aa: CSVGLSRVGEQYF
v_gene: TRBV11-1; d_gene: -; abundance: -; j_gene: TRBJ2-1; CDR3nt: TGTGCCAGCAGATTCCGGGAGCGGGATGAGCAGTTCTTC; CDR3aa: CASRFRERDEQFF
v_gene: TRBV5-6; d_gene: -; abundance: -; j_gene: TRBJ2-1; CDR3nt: TGTGCCAGCAGCTTAGGGCAGGGATCCTACAATGAGCAGTTCTTC; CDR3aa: CASSLGQGSYNEQFF
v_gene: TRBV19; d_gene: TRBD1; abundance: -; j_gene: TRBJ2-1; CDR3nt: TGTGCCAGTAGGCAACTCTTGGGACAGGGGTTTACTGAGCAGTTCTTC; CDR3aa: CASRQLLGQGFTEQFF
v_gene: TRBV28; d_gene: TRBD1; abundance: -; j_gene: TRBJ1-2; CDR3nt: TGTGCCAGCAGTTCGACAGGGCTTTATGGCTACACCTTC; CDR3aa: CASSSTGLYGYTF
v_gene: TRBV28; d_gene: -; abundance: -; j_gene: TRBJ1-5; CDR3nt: TGTGCCAGCAGTTTAGGCAATAGCAATCAGCCCCAGCATTTT; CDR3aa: CASSLGNSNQPQHF
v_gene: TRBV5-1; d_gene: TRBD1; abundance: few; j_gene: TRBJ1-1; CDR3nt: TGCGCCAGCAGCCCCGGACAGGGAACGGGGAACACTGAAGCTTTCTTT; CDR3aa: CASSPGQGTGNTEAFF
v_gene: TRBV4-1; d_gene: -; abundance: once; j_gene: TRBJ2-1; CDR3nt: TGCGCCAGCAGCCAAGATACCTTAGTCCGAGAGCAGTTCTTC; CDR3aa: CASSQDTLVREQFF
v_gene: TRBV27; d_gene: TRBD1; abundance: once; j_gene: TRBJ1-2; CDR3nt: TGTGCCAGCAGTCTCTCGACAGGGGCTATCTATGGCTACACCTTC; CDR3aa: CASSLSTGAIYGYTF
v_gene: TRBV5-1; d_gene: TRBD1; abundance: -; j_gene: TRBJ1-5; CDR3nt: TGCGCCAGCAGCTTGGAGGGACAGGGACAGCCCCAGCATTTT; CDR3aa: CASSLEGQGQPQHF
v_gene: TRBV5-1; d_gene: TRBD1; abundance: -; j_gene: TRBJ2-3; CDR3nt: TGCGCCAGCAGCGCACAGGGGACCCCCACAGATACGCAGTATTTT; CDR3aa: CASSAQGTPTDTQYF
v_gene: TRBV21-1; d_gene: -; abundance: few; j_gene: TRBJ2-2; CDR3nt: TGTGCCAGCAGCAAATGGCTAGTTTTTGACCTAAACAAAGACACCGGGGAGCTGTTTTTT; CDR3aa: CASSKWLVFDLNKDTGELFF
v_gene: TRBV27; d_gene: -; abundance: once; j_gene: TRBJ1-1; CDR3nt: TGTGCCAGCAGTCCGACGACAACCTTGAACACTGAAGCTTTCTTT; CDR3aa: CASSPTTTLNTEAFF
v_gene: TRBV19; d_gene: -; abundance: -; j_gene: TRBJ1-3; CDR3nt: TGTGCCAGTAGTCAACAGGATATCTCTGGAAACACCATATATTTT; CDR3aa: CASSQQDISGNTIYF
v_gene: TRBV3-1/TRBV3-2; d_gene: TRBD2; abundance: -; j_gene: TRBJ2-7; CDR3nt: TGTGCCAGCAGCCAAGTAGCGGGAAAGGCCTACGAGCAGTACTTC; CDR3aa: CASSQVAGKAYEQYF